A selection of T cell receptor beta chains follows, all from one sample in a study of blood T cell repertoires in COVID-19. The protocol was immunoSEQ multiplex PCR, while the TCRdb copy is restricted to in-frame clones and leaves out a portion. The data contain 130,000 to 150,000 clones, roughly 84% of them singletons. The material sequenced was PBMCs or T cells enriched from blood (not recorded which). The receptors shown here come from a woman between 45 and 65 years old who had been exposed to COVID-19. CDR3s include the opening cysteine and the closing phenylalanine or tryptophan. D genes are given only for firm matches. Size tells how often a clone was seen (once, few, many) or the class of an expanded clone, and some rows leave it out.

D gene,clone size,J gene,V gene,CDR3 protein,CDR3 DNA
TRBD2,NA,TRBJ2-1,TRBV7-2,CASSSGLANEQFF,TGTGCCAGCAGCTCGGGACTAGCAAATGAGCAGTTCTTC
NA,NA,TRBJ2-3,TRBV19,CASSIGAITPGTDTQYF,TGTGCCAGTAGTATAGGGGCGATAACCCCAGGCACAGATACGCAGTATTTT
NA,NA,TRBJ1-2,TRBV28,CASNRRGRTSYGYTF,TGTGCCAGCAACCGGCGGGGCAGGACCTCCTATGGCTACACCTTC
TRBD1,NA,TRBJ1-1,TRBV19,CASRGQGASITEAFF,TGTGCCAGTAGGGGACAGGGGGCAAGCATCACTGAAGCTTTCTTT
NA,NA,TRBJ2-7,TRBV15,CATSRGDRSEQYF,TGTGCCACCAGCAGAGGAGACAGGAGCGAGCAGTACTTC
TRBD1,NA,TRBJ1-5,TRBV6-5,CASSHTGGGNQPQHF,TGTGCCAGCAGCCATACAGGGGGCGGCAATCAGCCCCAGCATTTT
NA,NA,TRBJ2-7,TRBV11-3,CASSLVFGYEQYF,TGTGCCAGCAGCTTAGTTTTCGGCTACGAGCAGTACTTC
NA,many,TRBJ1-1,TRBV12-3/TRBV12-4,CASSFRVNTEAFF,TGTGCCAGCAGTTTCAGGGTGAACACTGAAGCTTTCTTT
TRBD1,NA,TRBJ2-3,TRBV30,CAWSQQGSGTDTQYF,TGTGCCTGGAGCCAACAGGGGTCTGGGACAGATACGCAGTATTTT
NA,NA,TRBJ1-1,TRBV12-5,CASGLDRVSTEAFF,TGTGCTAGTGGTTTGGACAGGGTTAGCACTGAAGCTTTCTTT
TRBD1,NA,TRBJ2-3,TRBV2,CASRPGQGADTQYF,TGTGCCAGTCGACCGGGACAGGGGGCCGATACGCAGTATTTT
TRBD1,NA,TRBJ1-1,TRBV29-1,CSAGGQDFQAFF,TGCAGCGCCGGCGGACAGGATTTTCAAGCTTTCTTT
NA,NA,TRBJ1-5,TRBV9,CASSPSGVQPQHF,TGTGCCAGCAGCCCCTCAGGGGTTCAGCCCCAGCATTTT
TRBD1,NA,TRBJ1-1,TRBV18,CASSSMDRGFMNTEAFF,TGTGCCAGCTCATCGATGGACAGGGGGTTTATGAACACTGAAGCTTTCTTT
NA,few,TRBJ1-3,TRBV10-3,CAIRPDSAGNTIYF,TGTGCCATCAGACCCGACAGCGCTGGAAACACCATATATTTT
TRBD1,NA,TRBJ2-3,TRBV6-5,CASRGDRVLTDTQYF,TGTGCCAGCAGGGGCGACAGGGTCCTCACAGATACGCAGTATTTT
TRBD1,NA,TRBJ1-1,TRBV5-1,CASSGRTGSNTEAFF,TGCGCCAGCAGCGGCCGGACAGGCTCGAACACTGAAGCTTTCTTT
NA,NA,TRBJ2-7,TRBV6-2/TRBV6-3,CASSQWTPSSYEQYF,TGTGCCAGCAGTCAATGGACACCAAGCTCCTACGAGCAGTACTTC
TRBD2,NA,TRBJ2-7,TRBV2,CARGRGETYEQYF,TGTGCCAGGGGGAGGGGTGAGACCTACGAGCAGTACTTC
TRBD2,NA,TRBJ2-7,TRBV10-3,CAISESDSGRNYEQYF,TGTGCCATCAGTGAGTCGGACAGCGGGAGGAACTACGAGCAGTACTTC
NA,NA,TRBJ1-3,TRBV7-2,CASSLRGPLSGNTIYF,TGTGCCAGCAGCTTACGGGGTCCTCTCTCTGGAAACACCATATATTTT
NA,NA,TRBJ2-3,TRBV5-1,CASSLNRFSTDTQYF,TGCGCCAGCAGCTTGAACCGGTTTAGCACAGATACGCAGTATTTT
NA,many,TRBJ1-1,TRBV12-3/TRBV12-4,CASSLRGNTEAFF,TGTGCCAGCAGTTTACGGGGGAACACTGAAGCTTTCTTT
TRBD2,NA,TRBJ2-3,TRBV27,CASSFATSGSTDTQYF,TGTGCCAGCAGTTTTGCGACTAGCGGTAGCACAGATACGCAGTATTTT
NA,NA,TRBJ1-5,TRBV7-2,CASSPPGVGNQPQHF,TGTGCCAGCAGCCCTCCAGGGGTCGGCAATCAGCCCCAGCATTTT
TRBD2,NA,TRBJ2-5,TRBV5-4,CASSPRLAGSGETQYF,TGTGCCAGCAGTCCAAGACTAGCGGGGTCGGGGGAGACCCAGTACTTC
NA,once,TRBJ2-5,TRBV5-4,CASSLQGQGETQYF,TGTGCCAGCAGCTTGCAAGGGCAGGGAGAGACCCAGTACTTC
TRBD1,NA,TRBJ1-5,TRBV12-3/TRBV12-4,CASSRDRPQPQHF,TGTGCCAGCAGTCGGGACAGGCCTCAGCCCCAGCATTTT
NA,NA,TRBJ2-1,TRBV4-2,CASSQDSSYNEQFF,TGTGCCAGCAGCCAAGACTCTTCCTACAATGAGCAGTTCTTC
NA,few,TRBJ2-2,TRBV27,CASGRRREVLAGELFF,TGTGCCAGCGGTCGGCGGCGTGAAGTTCTGGCGGGGGAGCTGTTTTTT
TRBD1,NA,TRBJ1-4,TRBV19,CASSMGQGYEKLFF,TGTGCCAGTAGTATGGGACAGGGATACGAAAAACTGTTTTTT
TRBD2,NA,TRBJ2-1,TRBV9,CASSVVAGGGYNEQFF,TGTGCCAGCAGCGTAGTCGCGGGAGGGGGATACAATGAGCAGTTCTTC
TRBD2,NA,TRBJ2-7,TRBV9,CASSVGLAGSYEQYF,TGTGCCAGCAGCGTCGGACTAGCGGGTTCCTACGAGCAGTACTTC
NA,NA,TRBJ2-2,TRBV6-5,CASSYSRDYTGELFF,TGTGCCAGCAGTTACTCCAGGGATTACACCGGGGAGCTGTTTTTT
NA,NA,TRBJ2-7,TRBV6-2/TRBV6-3,CASSYSSAYEQYF,TGTGCCAGCAGTTACTCGAGCGCCTACGAGCAGTACTTC
NA,NA,TRBJ1-4,TRBV5-6,CASSLRGEELFF,TGTGCCAGCAGCTTGAGAGGAGAGGAACTGTTTTTT
NA,NA,TRBJ2-1,TRBV20-1,CSAGGPGENEQFF,TGCAGTGCTGGTGGGCCAGGGGAGAATGAGCAGTTCTTC
NA,NA,TRBJ1-3,TRBV7-2,CASSPDSWGNTIYF,TGTGCCAGCAGCCCGGACAGTTGGGGAAACACCATATATTTT